This T cell receptor beta chain was sequenced for a study of chemoradiotherapy in HPV16-positive cancers. Whole-study results and caveats: In HPV16-positive patients, HPV-responsive T-cell expansion tracked better recurrence-free survival.

This clone was seen a single time. Its antigen is not known. Only in-frame clones appear in the TCRdb table, and some are missing; sequencing was by immunoSEQ multiplex PCR. Here the sample spans some 14,000 clones, roughly 80% being singletons. Samples were taken several times over chemoradiotherapy. Germline-derived CDR1 and CDR2 are SGHRS and YFSETQ. Trimming removed 6 bases at V and 0 bases at J, with 13 bases between. The CDR3 extends over 15 amino acids. This sequence joins TRBV5-1 and TRBJ1-3; D not certain. The sample was taken from a patient who underwent chemoradiotherapy. The clonotype originates from a human donor with HPV-associated anogenital cancer. Here the CDR3 reads CASNQSPSSGNTIYF. The CDR3 DNA follows: TGCGCCAGCAATCAAAGCCCGAGCTCTGGAAACACCATATATTTT.